The 24 T cell receptor beta chains listed next were all sequenced from one sample in a study of chemoradiotherapy in HPV16-positive cancers. This table comes from immunoSEQ multiplex PCR, and its TCRdb copy is limited to in-frame clones, with some not included. The table lists some 9,800 clones, around 80% of them singletons, with about 37% in the top ten. The material sequenced was tumor tissue, taken from a patient who underwent chemoradiotherapy. All receptors come from a human donor with HPV-associated anogenital cancer.

The chain has TRBV7-2 and TRBJ2-2; D unclear. Trimming cost V 0 bases and J 4 bases, with 0 bases left between them. Germline V lookup: CDR1 SGHTA, CDR2 FQGNSA. This CDR3 has 12 amino acids. The CDR3 DNA reads TGTGCCAGCAGCTTAGCCACCGGGGAGCTGTTTTTT. Translation: CASSLATGELFF.

J is TRBJ1-5 and V is TRBV5-4; a possible D gene is TRBD1 (6 bases). The CDR3 runs to 13 residues. Germline CDR1 reads SGHNT; CDR2 reads YYREEE (reference sequence). The V end was cut by 4 bases, the J end by 7 bases, with 12 bases between. The CDR3 DNA is TGTGCCAGCAGCGCGGACAGTTCACAGCCCCAGCATTTT. Amino acids: CASSADSSQPQHF.

This chain joins TRBV4-3 and TRBJ2-7; D gene uncertain. The CDR3 totals 15 residues. Trimming stripped 0 bases from V and 0 bases from J, with 9 bases between. Germline loops: CDR1 LGHNA, CDR2 YSLEER. The chain's CDR3 is CASSQDPHSSYEQYF. For the CDR3, the DNA is TGCGCCAGCAGCCAAGATCCGCACAGCTCCTACGAGCAGTACTTC.

This clone was counted a single time. V and J are TRBV4-3 and TRBJ2-7; 9 bases agree with TRBD2. Germline V lookup: CDR1 LGHNA, CDR2 YSLEER. Trimming took 4 bases from V and 7 from J; bases not matched to a gene: 11. The CDR3 spans 15 residues. The CDR3 here is CASSPTSGNYPEQYF. In DNA, the CDR3 is TGCGCCAGCAGCCCGACTAGCGGTAATTACCCGGAGCAGTACTTC.

This clone was picked up a small number of times. The V gene is TRBV20-1, the J gene TRBJ2-7, with D hard to call. Germline V CDR1 and CDR2: DFQATT, SNEGSKA (reference sequence). The V end lost 3 bases, the J end lost 5 bases, and 5 bases lay between the germline ends. CDR3 length: 10 amino acids. The CDR3 sequence: CSASVHEQYF. The CDR3 DNA reads TGCAGTGCTAGTGTACACGAGCAGTACTTC.

This clone has more than one count but fewer than ten. The rearrangement links TRBV14 to TRBJ2-1; 12 nucleotides line up with TRBD2. Germline-derived CDR1 and CDR2 are SGHDN and FVKESK. V lost 0 bases and J lost 4; bases outside the gene matches: 4. The CDR3 sequence is 17 residues long. The CDR3 DNA reads TGTGCCAGCAGCCAAGAGCTAGCGGGAGGGAGATACAATGAGCAGTTCTTC. Translated: CASSQELAGGRYNEQFF.

CDR3 nucleotide sequence: TGTGCCAGCAGCTCCGGTGGGGATCGGGATGAAAAACTGTTTTTT. Translation gives CASSSGGDRDEKLFF. The chain is built from TRBV7-6 and TRBJ1-4; D is unresolved. Trimming removed 4 bases from V and 6 bases from J, with 15 bases in between. The CDR3 spans 15 residues. Germline V lookup: CDR1 SGHVS, CDR2 FNYEAQ.

The genes are TRBV15 and TRBJ2-3; tentative D call: TRBD2 (6 bases). V lost 3 bases, J lost 0 bases, and 10 bases lay in between. This CDR3 has 15 residues. Germline assignment: CDR1 LNHNV and CDR2 YYDKDF (reference sequence). CDR3 sequence: CATSSGGRSTDTQYF. The CDR3 DNA is TGTGCCACCAGCAGCGGGGGTCGGAGCACAGATACGCAGTATTTT.

The chain combines TRBV5-4 with TRBJ2-5; 8 bases fit TRBD1. Germline CDR1 and CDR2: SGHNT and YYREEE (reference sequence). The junction had 9 bases not matched to a gene; V was cut back by 4 bases and J by 4 bases. CDR3 length equals 15 residues. CDR3 residues: CASSGAGQGGETQYF. The CDR3 region has the DNA TGTGCCAGCAGCGGAGCCGGACAGGGAGGAGAGACCCAGTACTTC.

This chain links TRBV5-1 with TRBJ2-3, with 9 bases fitting TRBD2. The CDR3 consists of 16 residues. V lost 1 base and J lost 6; bases outside the gene matches: 9. The germline CDR1 and CDR2 sequences are SGHRS and YFSETQ. The CDR3 region is CASSLMGTSYGDTQYF. In nucleotides, the CDR3 is TGCGCCAGCAGCTTGATGGGGACTAGCTATGGGGATACGCAGTATTTT.

The rearrangement links TRBV7-2 to TRBJ1-1; D may be TRBD1 (6 bases). This CDR3 is built from 14 residues. In germline, CDR1 is SGHTA, CDR2 FQGNSA. V lost 1 base to trimming and J lost 1 base, with 7 bases between them. The CDR3 sequence: CASSLGTANTEAFF. Here the CDR3 DNA reads TGTGCCAGCAGCTTAGGGACAGCGAACACTGAAGCTTTCTTT. Full variable domain (remainder filled in from reference TRBV7-2 and TRBJ1-1): GAGVSQSPSNKVTEKGKDVELRCDPISGHTALYWYRQSLGQGLEFLIYFQGNSAPDKSGLPSDRFSAERTGGSVSTLTIQRTQQEDSAVYLCASSLGTANTEAFFGQGTRLTVV.

CDR3 protein: CAWMKGQRGYGYTF. The CDR3 DNA reads as TGTGCCTGGATGAAGGGGCAGAGAGGCTATGGCTACACCTTC. The rearrangement joins TRBV30 to TRBJ1-2, with D maybe TRBD1 (5 bases). Germline CDR1 and CDR2: GTSNPN and SVGIG (reference sequence). Trimming stripped 4 bases from V and 4 bases from J, with 16 bases between. The CDR3 is 14 residues long.

The rearrangement links TRBV4-3 to TRBJ1-1; D call uncertain. Germline CDR1 is LGHNA and CDR2 is YSLEER. The CDR3 sequence is 14 residues long. Trimming shortened V by 0 bases and J by 6 bases, and 11 bases separated the two germline ends. CDR3 sequence: CASSQDRLGSEAFF. Written as DNA, the CDR3 is TGCGCCAGCAGCCAAGACAGGTTGGGCTCTGAAGCTTTCTTT.

The J gene is TRBJ2-2, the V gene TRBV7-6; D unclear. This CDR3 contains 14 residues. CDR1 and CDR2 (germline): SGHVS, FNYEAQ. Trimming took off 7 bases at V and 5 bases at J, with 14 bases between the two ends. CDR3 amino acids: CASTRVPETGELFF. CDR3 coding DNA: TGTGCCAGCACACGGGTCCCCGAGACCGGGGAGCTGTTTTTT.

The chain has TRBV2 and TRBJ1-5, with D possibly matching TRBD1 (6 bases). This CDR3 has 15 amino acids. The V gene's germline CDR1 is SNHLY and CDR2 FYNNEI. V lost 8 bases and J lost 1, with 15 bases in between. CDR3 region: CASGGQGVSNQPQHF. CDR3 nucleotides: TGTGCCAGCGGGGGGCAGGGAGTGAGCAATCAGCCCCAGCATTTT.

The CDR3 nucleotides read TGTGCCAGCAGTTACTCTCCTACTGAAAAACTGTTTTTT. Translation gives CASSYSPTEKLFF. The V and J genes are TRBV6-5 and TRBJ1-4, with D uncertain. V lost 0 bases and J 7 bases, leaving 6 bases between the germline ends. Germline-derived CDR1 and CDR2 are MNHEY and SVGAGI. There are 13 residues in the CDR3.

The chain is built from TRBV9 and TRBJ1-3, with 8 bases that match TRBD1. V shed 2 bases and J 6 bases; nucleotides not matched to a gene: 7. The CDR3 is 15 residues long. Germline lookup yields CDR1 SGDLS and CDR2 YYNGEE. CDR3 loop: CASSVRTGFENTIYF. CDR3 DNA: TGTGCCAGCAGCGTTAGGACAGGGTTTGAAAACACCATATATTTT.

The chain couples TRBV11-2 to TRBJ2-2; tentative D call: TRBD1 (5 bases). This CDR3 is built from 13 residues. Trimming stripped 7 bases from V and 6 bases from J, with 12 bases between. CDR1 is SGHAT and CDR2 is FQNNGV in the germline V gene. The CDR3 coding sequence is TGTGCCAGCAACCATTTCAGGGCCGGGGAGCTGTTTTTT. It codes for CASNHFRAGELFF.

This clone was seen a few times. This chain connects TRBV6-4 to TRBJ1-2; D remains ambiguous. The germline gives CDR1 MRHNA, CDR2 SNTAGT. The CDR3 covers 11 residues. Trimming shortened V by 2 bases and J by 4 bases, and 2 bases separated the two germline ends. This chain's CDR3 is CASSDSYGYTF. The CDR3 coding sequence is TGTGCCAGCAGTGACAGCTATGGCTACACCTTC.

The chain joins TRBV10-3 to TRBJ1-1, with a weak D call TRBD1 (6 bases). V gave up 0 bases and J gave up 4 bases, with 12 bases separating them. The CDR3 has 15 residues. CDR1 is ENHRY and CDR2 is SYGVKD in the germline V gene. CDR3 coding DNA: TGTGCCATCAGTGAGTCAATGGGGGGCGGCACTGAAGCTTTCTTT. Translating gives CAISESMGGGTEAFF.

This rearrangement joins TRBV27 to TRBJ1-2, with 8 bases identical to TRBD1. This CDR3 comprises 13 residues. Losses at the gene ends were 2 bases for V and 7 bases for J; bases not matched to a gene: 3. Germline CDR1 is MNHEY and CDR2 is SMNVEV (reference sequence). The CDR3 nucleotides are TGTGCCAGCAGTTTAACCGGGACAGGTGGCTACACCTTC. It specifies CASSLTGTGGYTF.

V is TRBV2 and J is TRBJ1-2; possibly TRBD1 for D (5 bases). This CDR3 is built from 15 residues. Germline-derived CDR1 and CDR2 are SNHLY and FYNNEI. Trimming left V 1 base short and J 4 bases short, with 13 bases between. CDR3 amino acids: CASSEGRGGFYGYTF. CDR3 DNA: TGTGCCAGCAGTGAAGGGCGGGGGGGGTTCTATGGCTACACCTTC.

CDR3 bases: TGTGCCAGCAGCTCCGGACGCAACTATGGCTACACCTTC. This translates into CASSSGRNYGYTF. V is TRBV13 and J is TRBJ1-2; D remains unclear. Trimming cost V 4 bases and J 2 bases, with 8 bases left between them. This CDR3 is built from 13 residues. From germline, CDR1 is PRHDT and CDR2 FYEKMQ (reference sequence). Drawing the rest from reference TRBV13 and TRBJ1-2, the complete variable domain is AAGVIQSPRHLIKEKRETATLKCYPIPRHDTVYWYQQGPGQDPQFLISFYEKMQSDKGSIPDRFSAQQFSDYHSELNMSSLELGDSALYFCASSSGRNYGYTFGSGTRLTVV.

This clone showed up just once. V and J are TRBV5-1 and TRBJ1-2; 7 nucleotides align to TRBD1. The V segment lost 3 bases and the J segment 7 bases; nucleotides outside the gene matches: 6. Germline V gene lookup returns CDR1 SGHRS and CDR2 YFSETQ. The CDR3 totals 13 residues. CDR3 sequence: CASSSGGGSGYTF. The CDR3 DNA follows: TGCGCCAGCAGCTCGGGAGGGGGCAGTGGCTACACCTTC.